This T cell receptor (beta chain) is from a study of OX40 agonist ivuxolimab in advanced cancers. Study-level information: Patients in the trial were receiving intravenous ivuxolimab every 2 weeks, at doses of 0.01 to 10 mg/kg. Findings and caveats of the study: Researchers did not determine the expanded peripheral T cells' antigen specificity. Clonal expansion was seen in CD4+ and CD8+ blood T cells by week 6 at 0.1 to 3.0 mg/kg.

Patients with a history of autoimmune disease or on systemic immunosuppression were excluded. Trimming took 4 bases from V and 5 from J; bases not matched to a gene: 13. Germline-derived CDR1 and CDR2 are SGDLS and YYNGEE. CDR3 size: 16 residues. The method was immunoSEQ multiplex PCR; TCRdb's version includes in-frame clones alone and lacks a portion of them. The sample lists over 100,000 clones, just under 95% occurring once. As regards this clone: What it binds is not known.

The sample was CD4+ or CD8+ T cells sorted from blood, taken in a trial of the OX40 agonist ivuxolimab. The clonotype comes from an adult with an advanced solid tumor such as melanoma, head and neck, liver or kidney cancer. The gene calls are TRBV9 and TRBJ2-5; 8 nucleotides match TRBD2. The CDR3 region has the DNA TGTGCCAGCAGCTCGAAGCCGGGACTAGGGGTTGAGACCCAGTACTTC. It is translated as CASSSKPGLGVETQYF.